This T cell receptor (beta chain) was recovered during a study of technical replicates of blood from a few donors (dated by TCRdb to the late 2010s). Libraries were constructed by the immunoSEQ multiplex PCR assay. TCRdb retrieved this table from immuneACCESS and kept in-frame rearrangements only. Not all clones are present; in checked studies, unresolved V genes account for under half, and no reason is known for the remainder. A total of tens of thousands of clones appear in this sample, roughly 94% of them only once. The ten largest clones capture 0.38% of the sample. Notes on this clone: Its antigen has not been determined. The sample holds no much larger clone one base away, and base qualities are not on file.

The receptor's source is a human donor in good health. The sequenced material came from T cells isolated from PBMCs.

The CDR3 in this case is CASSLGGNRVSYEQYF. The nucleotide sequence reads TGTGCCAGCAGCTTAGGGGGGAACAGGGTATCCTACGAGCAGTACTTC. Recombination connected TRBV11-2 to TRBJ2-7, and the D gene may be TRBD1, 6 bases matching. Including cysteine and phenylalanine, the CDR3 has 16 amino acids. Just CDR3 DNA is preserved here, 48 bases in frame from base 1. As encoded in the germline V gene, CDR1 is SGHAT while CDR2 is FQNNGV. Trimming costs V 1 base and J 1 base, and their ends lie 14 bases apart. The reference TRBV11-2 and TRBJ2-7 proteins fill in what lies around the CDR3, so the full variable domain reads EAGVAQSPRYKIIEKRQSVAFWCNPISGHATLYWYQQILGQGPKLLIQFQNNGVVDDSQLPKDRFSAERLKGVDSTLKIQPAKLEDSAVYLCASSLGGNRVSYEQYFGPGTRLTVT.